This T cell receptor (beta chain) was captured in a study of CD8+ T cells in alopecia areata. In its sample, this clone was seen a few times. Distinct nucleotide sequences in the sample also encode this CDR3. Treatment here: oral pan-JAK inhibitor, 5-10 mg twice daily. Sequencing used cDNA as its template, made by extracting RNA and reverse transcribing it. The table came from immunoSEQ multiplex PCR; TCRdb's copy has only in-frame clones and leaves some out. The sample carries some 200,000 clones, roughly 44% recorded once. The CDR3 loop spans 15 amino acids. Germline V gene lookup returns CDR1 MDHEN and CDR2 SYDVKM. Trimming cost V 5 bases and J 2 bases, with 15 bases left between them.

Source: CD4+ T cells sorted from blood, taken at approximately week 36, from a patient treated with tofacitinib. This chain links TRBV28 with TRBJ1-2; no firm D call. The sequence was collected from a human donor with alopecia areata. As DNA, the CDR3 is TGTGCCAGCAGTCCCTCACCCAGAGGCAACTATGGCTACACCTTC. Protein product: CASSPSPRGNYGYTF.